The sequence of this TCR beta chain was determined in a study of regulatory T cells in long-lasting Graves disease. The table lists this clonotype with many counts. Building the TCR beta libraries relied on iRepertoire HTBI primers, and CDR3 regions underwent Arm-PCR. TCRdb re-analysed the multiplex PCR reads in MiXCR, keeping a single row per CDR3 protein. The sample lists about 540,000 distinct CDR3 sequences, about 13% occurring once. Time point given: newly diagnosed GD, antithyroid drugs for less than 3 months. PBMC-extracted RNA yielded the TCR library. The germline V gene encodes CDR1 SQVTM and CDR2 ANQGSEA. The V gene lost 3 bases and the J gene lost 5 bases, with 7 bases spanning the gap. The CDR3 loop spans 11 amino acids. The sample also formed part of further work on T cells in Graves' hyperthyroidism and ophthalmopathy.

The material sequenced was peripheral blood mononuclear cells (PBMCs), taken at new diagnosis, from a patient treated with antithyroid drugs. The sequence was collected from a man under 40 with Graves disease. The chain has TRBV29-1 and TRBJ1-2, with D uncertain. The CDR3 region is CSVDRRYGYTF. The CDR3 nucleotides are TGCAGCGTTGACAGGAGGTATGGCTACACCTTC.